Sequencing of this T cell receptor (beta chain) was carried out in a study of chemoradiotherapy in HPV16-positive cancers. The protocol was immunoSEQ multiplex PCR, while the TCRdb copy is restricted to in-frame clones and leaves out a portion. Of some 9,900 clones in the sample, over 60% are singletons; the top ten hold roughly 14%. Study-level results: Non-HPV-specific T cells did not expand in tumors during treatment, whereas candidate HPV-specific clones and E7-related motifs did.

Remarks on this clone: The antigen is undetermined.

The germline V gene has CDR1 SGHVS and CDR2 FNYEAQ. The CDR3 extends over 19 amino acids. V shed 4 bases, J shed 1 base, and the junction held 12 bases outside the gene matches. This receptor was taken from a human donor with HPV-associated anogenital cancer. The sample here was tumor tissue, taken from a patient who underwent chemoradiotherapy. This sequence joins TRBV7-6 and TRBJ2-2; 10 bases map to TRBD1. The CDR3 bases are TGTGCCAGCAGCTCGAGAGACAGGGGGCGGGTTATGAACACCGGGGAGCTGTTTTTT. This codes for CASSSRDRGRVMNTGELFF.